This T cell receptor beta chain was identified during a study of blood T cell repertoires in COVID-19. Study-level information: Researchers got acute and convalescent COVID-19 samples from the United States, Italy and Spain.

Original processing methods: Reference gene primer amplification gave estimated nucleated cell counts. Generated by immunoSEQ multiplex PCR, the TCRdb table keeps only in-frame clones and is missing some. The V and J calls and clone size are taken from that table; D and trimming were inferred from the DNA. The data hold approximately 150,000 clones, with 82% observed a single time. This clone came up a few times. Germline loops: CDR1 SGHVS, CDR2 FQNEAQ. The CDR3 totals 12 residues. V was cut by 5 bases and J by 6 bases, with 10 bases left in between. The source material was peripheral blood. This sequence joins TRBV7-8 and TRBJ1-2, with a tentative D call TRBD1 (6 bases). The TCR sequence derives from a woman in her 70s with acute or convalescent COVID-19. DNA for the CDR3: TGTGCCAGCAGCGGGGGCGGGCATGGCTACACCTTC. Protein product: CASSGGGHGYTF.